This TCR beta chain comes out of a study of PD-1 blockade in mismatch repair-deficient tumors. Points from the study as a whole: Tumor-resident clones, often absent from pretreatment blood, expanded after pembrolizumab and then contracted.

Profiling relied on immunoSEQ multiplex PCR, and the TCRdb table lists in-frame clones only, not all of them. The sample shows 120,000 or so clones, 85% to 90% of them seen only once. Mismatch repair deficiency was confirmed in all patients, by PCR or immunohistochemistry. TCRs were sequenced from a few patients responding to pembrolizumab. On this clone itself: Its cognate antigen is unknown.

This receptor was identified in an adult with mismatch repair-deficient cancer. The input for sequencing was peripheral blood, taken 44 weeks after starting pembrolizumab.

As DNA, the CDR3 is TGTGCCAGCAGCTTGGCGCGGGGTAGCTCCTACGAGCAGTACTTC. Residues: CASSLARGSSYEQYF. The V and J genes are TRBV5-4 and TRBJ2-7; D is perhaps TRBD2 (6 bases). CDR3 size: 15 residues. The germline V and J ends were trimmed by 0 bases and 0 bases, with 10 bases remaining between them. CDR1 is SGHNT and CDR2 is YYREEE in the germline V gene (reference sequence).